This T cell receptor beta chain was observed in a study of blood T cells in healthy people across ages. This clonotype turned up a few times. The antigen is undetermined. Primed by a sample-barcoded 5' primer and a J-beta primer mix, a second PCR proceeded for roughly 6 to 12 cycles. TCRdb redid the calling of the 5' RACE reads with MiXCR, one entry per CDR3 protein. The table shows around 690,000 distinct CDR3 sequences, with 58% occurring only once. Caucasian, healthy and from Russia, the donors were aged between about 6 and 90. Each sample gave at least 6.5 million isolated PBMCs. This CDR3 contains 13 residues. CDR1 SEHNR and CDR2 FQNEAQ come from the germline V gene (reference sequence). Broader study findings: Naive CD4+ cells and diversity were both higher in long-lived donors than in aged donors. Observed TCR beta diversity per million T cells went down as age went up. This fall followed a roughly linear course with age.

This clonotype was obtained from a man in his sixties in good health. The chain employs TRBV7-9 and TRBJ2-7; D not certain. Near its end, the DNA agrees better with TRBJ2-5, so the J call may be wrong. The sample taken for sequencing was blood. CDR3 sequence (DNA): TGTGCCAGCAGCTTACTGGTGACCGAGACCCAGTACTTC. Protein: CASSLLVTETQYF.